These 26 T cell receptor beta chains came from one sample sequenced in a study of regulatory T cells in long-lasting Graves disease. As to time point: newly diagnosed GD, antithyroid drugs for less than 3 months. Extracted PBMC RNA gave rise to the TCR library. Relying on iRepertoire HTBI primers and Arm-PCR of CDR3 regions, the team built TCR beta libraries. TCRdb re-derived calls from the multiplex PCR reads in MiXCR, one entry per CDR3 protein. Of roughly 520,000 distinct CDR3 sequences detected, about 12% appear once; the ten largest clones hold about 8.3%. The same sample was also used in a study of T cells in Graves' hyperthyroidism and ophthalmopathy.

The sequencing used peripheral blood mononuclear cells (PBMCs), collected at new diagnosis, from a patient treated with antithyroid drugs. These receptors were taken from a woman aged 25-40 years with Graves disease.

The V call is TRBV6-1, the J call TRBJ1-2, with TRBD1 as a possible D gene (6 bases). With 7 bases removed from V and 4 bases from J, the gap between germline ends came to 13 bases. Germline V lookup: CDR1 MNHNS, CDR2 SASEGT. CDR3 length: 13 residues. DNA of the CDR3: TGTGCCAGCACCGATCAGGGGATCTATGGCTACACCTTC. Protein sequence: CASTDQGIYGYTF.

For this clonotype: A far larger clone lies a single base away; this is likely a read error. This chain links TRBV7-3 with TRBJ2-1, with a weak D call TRBD2 (5 bases). CDR1 is SGHTA and CDR2 is FQGTGA in the germline V gene. With 1 base removed from V and 10 bases from J, the gap between germline ends came to 20 bases. The CDR3 is 16 residues long. The CDR3 DNA sequence: TGTGCCAGCAGCTTAAATGCTGGCGCTAGCTCCTACGAGCAGTTCTTC. This codes for CASSLNAGASSYEQFF.

This clonotype was seen ten or more times. The chain combines TRBV12-3 or TRBV12-4 with TRBJ1-2; TRBD1 is a possible D gene (5 bases). The V and J ends lost 4 bases and 4 bases respectively, with 16 bases between them. The length of the CDR3 is 15 residues. The CDR3 protein is CASSSLGERGYGYTF. For the CDR3, the DNA is TGTGCCAGCAGTTCCTTAGGGGAGCGCGGCTATGGCTACACCTTC.

This clonotype was recorded at least ten times. The chain couples TRBV5-1 to TRBJ1-2; unclear D gene. Looked up from germline, CDR1 is SGHRS and CDR2 is YFSETQ. Trimming stripped 7 bases from V and 4 bases from J, with 17 bases between. This CDR3 has 14 residues. The CDR3 here is CASAPGGVPYGYTF. CDR3 sequence (DNA): TGCGCCAGCGCCCCAGGTGGGGTGCCCTATGGCTACACCTTC. Combining the CDR3 with reference TRBV5-1 and TRBJ1-2 gives the whole variable domain KAGVTQTPRYLIKTRGQQVTLSCSPISGHRSVSWYQQTPGQGLQFLFEYFSETQRNKGNFPGRFSGRQFSNSRSEMNVSTLELGDSALYLCASAPGGVPYGYTFGSGTRLTVV.

There are many counts of this clonotype. V is TRBV6-1 and J is TRBJ2-2; 16 bases line up with TRBD2. This CDR3 spans 19 amino acids. From germline, CDR1 is MNHNS and CDR2 SASEGT. Trimming removed 6 bases from V and 3 bases from J; junction bases left unmatched: 10. This CDR3 is CASRSTGTSGRVDTGELFF. The CDR3 nucleotides read TGTGCCAGCAGATCGACCGGGACTAGCGGGAGGGTGGACACCGGGGAGCTGTTTTTT.

The V call is TRBV4-2, the J call TRBJ2-2, with D uncertain. CDR1 is LGHNA, CDR2 YNFKEQ, per germline. Trimming left V 0 bases short and J 9 bases short, with 14 bases between. The CDR3 contains 15 residues. CDR3 protein: CASSQDLPTGRELFF. In DNA form, the CDR3 reads TGTGCCAGCAGCCAAGATCTACCCACTGGCCGGGAGCTGTTTTTT.

This clonotype was counted many times. The genes are TRBV18 and TRBJ1-1; the D gene is possibly TRBD1 (6 bases). Germline CDR1 reads KGHSH; CDR2 reads LQKENI. V lost 2 bases to trimming and J lost 6 bases, with 16 bases between them. CDR3 size: 15 residues. CDR3 DNA: TGTGCCAGCTCACCATCACAGGGCTCTAAGTCTGAAGCTTTCTTT. Translated: CASSPSQGSKSEAFF.

This clonotype showed up many times. This sequence joins TRBV12-3 or TRBV12-4 and TRBJ2-2, with 10 bases that match TRBD2. Germline trimming cut 8 bases from V and 7 bases from J; bases unmatched to any gene: 10. The CDR3 has 15 residues. The CDR3 is CASFQREGRNGELFF. CDR3 nucleotide sequence: TGTGCCAGCTTTCAGCGGGAGGGCCGAAACGGGGAGCTGTTTTTT.

The chain joins TRBV19 to TRBJ1-2; D remains ambiguous. The V end lost 6 bases, the J end lost 5 bases, and 19 bases lay between the germline ends. The germline V gene has CDR1 LNHDA and CDR2 SQIVND (reference sequence). CDR3 size: 15 residues. The CDR3 loop reads CASSIMWRTDYGYTF. The CDR3 bases are TGTGCCAGTAGCATCATGTGGAGGACGGATTATGGCTACACCTTC.

The gene calls are TRBV4-2 and TRBJ1-4, with D perhaps matching TRBD1 (5 bases). Germline V lookup: CDR1 LGHNA, CDR2 YNFKEQ. The CDR3 is made up of 16 amino acids. Trimming took 1 base from V and 7 from J, leaving 16 bases between them. CDR3 loop: CASSQAVDRMSEKLFF. CDR3 sequence (DNA): TGTGCCAGCAGCCAAGCCGTCGACAGAATGAGTGAAAAACTGTTTTTT.

This clonotype was seen repeatedly, ten times or more. V and J are TRBV12-3 or TRBV12-4 and TRBJ1-5; no firm D call. Trimming shortened V by 3 bases and J by 3 bases, and 15 bases separated the two germline ends. The CDR3 consists of 16 residues. The DNA of the CDR3 is TGTGCCAGCAGTTTCGGTAGGGTTAGTGACAATCAGCCCCAGCATTTT. Protein sequence: CASSFGRVSDNQPQHF.

This clonotype was counted at least ten times. V usage is TRBV7-2 and J usage is TRBJ2-1, with 11 bases lining up with TRBD2. The germline V gene has CDR1 SGHTA and CDR2 FQGNSA. The CDR3 spans 15 residues. Germline trimming cut 5 bases from V and 9 bases from J; bases unmatched to any gene: 9. Here the CDR3 reads CASSTLAGVAGEQFF. Here the CDR3 DNA reads TGTGCCAGCAGCACACTAGCGGGAGTGGCGGGTGAGCAGTTCTTC. Full variable domain (missing parts from reference TRBV7-2 and TRBJ2-1): GAGVSQSPSNKVTEKGKDVELRCDPISGHTALYWYRQSLGQGLEFLIYFQGNSAPDKSGLPSDRFSAERTGGSVSTLTIQRTQQEDSAVYLCASSTLAGVAGEQFFGPGTRLTVL.

In DNA, the CDR3 is TGCGCCAGCAGCCAACGGTCCGGGATCATGAACACTGAAGCTTTCTTT. Protein: CASSQRSGIMNTEAFF. The chain couples TRBV4-1 to TRBJ1-1; unclear D gene. The CDR3 totals 16 residues. Germline V CDR1 and CDR2: MGHRA, YSYEKL. V was clipped by 2 bases and J by 0 bases, with 13 bases between them.

The V call is TRBV12-3 or TRBV12-4, the J call TRBJ1-1; possible D gene TRBD1, 5 bases. This CDR3 is built from 14 residues. Between the trimmed V and J ends, which lost 4 bases and 3 bases, there was a span of 12 bases. The DNA of the CDR3 is TGTGCCAGCAGTTCCACAGGAGGGGACACTGAAGCTTTCTTT. This codes for CASSSTGGDTEAFF.

There are a few counts of this clonotype. CDR3 in DNA: TGTGCCAGCAGCTTAGATCTCAGCTTCTATGGCTACACCTTC. Residues: CASSLDLSFYGYTF. This chain connects TRBV7-8 to TRBJ1-2; D not certain. The CDR3 extends over 14 amino acids. V was trimmed by 1 base and J by 4 bases, leaving 10 bases between them. The germline V gene has CDR1 SGHVS and CDR2 FQNEAQ.

This clonotype was found a few times. The rearrangement joins TRBV29-1 to TRBJ2-1, with 11 bases fitting TRBD2. Trimming removed 7 bases from V and 3 bases from J; junction bases left unmatched: 11. The CDR3 spans 16 residues. CDR1 is SQVTM and CDR2 is ANQGSEA in the germline V gene. CDR3 in DNA: TGCAGCGCACTAGCGGGAGAGCTTCGGGGCTACAATGAGCAGTTCTTC. It is translated as CSALAGELRGYNEQFF.

The chain uses TRBV9 and TRBJ1-5; possibly TRBD1 for D (6 bases). Germline CDR1 is SGDLS and CDR2 is YYNGEE. CDR3 length equals 14 residues. V lost 3 bases and J lost 5, with 12 bases in between. Here the CDR3 DNA reads TGTGCCAGCAGCGCCACAGGGATTTATCAGCCCCAGCATTTT. Translation: CASSATGIYQPQHF.

This clonotype was seen a few times. A much larger clone differs by one base, so this may be a read error. The rearrangement uses TRBV20-1 and TRBJ1-1; the D gene is possibly TRBD1 (5 bases). The CDR3 has 16 residues. Germline CDR1 is DFQATT and CDR2 is SNEGSKA (reference sequence). DNA of the CDR3: TGCAGTGCGGTGACCGGGACCGCTGGGATGAACACTGGAGCTTTCTTT. Residues: CSAVTGTAGMNTGAFF.

In its sample, this clonotype was seen many times. This chain links TRBV20-1 with TRBJ1-2, with a tentative D call TRBD1 (5 bases). The germline CDR1 and CDR2 sequences are DFQATT and SNEGSKA (reference sequence). Trimming removed 6 bases at V and 4 bases at J, with 15 bases between. The CDR3 contains 13 residues. The CDR3 nucleotides read TGCAGTGCGCCGATGACCGGGGCCTATGGCTACACCTTC. It codes for CSAPMTGAYGYTF.

This clonotype was observed at least ten times. The chain has TRBV28 and TRBJ2-2; 7 bases line up with TRBD2. J was trimmed by 6 bases and V by 6 bases; bases with no gene match: 4. This CDR3 is 13 amino acids long. Germline V gene sequence: CDR1 MDHEN, CDR2 SYDVKM. The CDR3 region is CASRLRGAGELFF. In DNA form, the CDR3 reads TGTGCCAGCAGGCTCCGGGGGGCCGGGGAGCTGTTTTTT.

This clonotype was seen a few times. The chain carries TRBV7-3 and TRBJ2-6; 7 bases map to TRBD1. Germline V gene data show CDR1 as SGHTA and CDR2 as FQGTGA. Trimming cost V 5 bases and J 0 bases; bases outside gene matches: 10. This CDR3 comprises 18 residues. CDR3 sequence: CASSDSGGSLSGANVLTF. The CDR3 nucleotides are TGTGCCAGCAGCGACTCAGGGGGATCCCTCTCTGGGGCCAACGTCCTGACTTTC. Using reference TRBV7-3 and TRBJ2-6 for the parts outside the CDR3, the full variable domain is GAGVSQTPSNKVTEKGKYVELRCDPISGHTALYWYRQSLGQGPEFLIYFQGTGAADDSGLPNDRFFAVRPEGSVSTLKIQRTERGDSAVYLCASSDSGGSLSGANVLTFGAGSRLTVL.

This clonotype was seen repeatedly, ten times or more. The rearrangement joins TRBV11-2 to TRBJ2-7; 10 nucleotides line up with TRBD2. Germline lookup yields CDR1 SGHAT and CDR2 FQNNGV. The CDR3 spans 15 residues. Trimming took 2 bases from V and 7 from J; bases not matched to a gene: 8. CDR3: CASSLLSGRAGEQYF. The CDR3 DNA reads as TGTGCCAGCAGCTTACTCAGCGGGAGGGCGGGGGAGCAGTACTTC.

The gene calls are TRBV7-9 and TRBJ2-3, with TRBD1 as a possible D gene (5 bases). Germline assignment: CDR1 SEHNR and CDR2 FQNEAQ (reference sequence). CDR3 length: 17 residues. The ends were cut back, 2 bases at V and 4 bases at J, with 19 bases in the middle. The CDR3: CASSLTLGRVVADTQYF. Here the CDR3 DNA reads TGTGCCAGCAGCTTAACTTTGGGCAGGGTCGTCGCAGATACGCAGTATTTT.

Ten or more counts support this clonotype. DNA of the CDR3: TGTGCCAGCAGTTTAAACCAACGAGTTACGCAGTATTTT. This sequence encodes CASSLNQRVTQYF. The chain employs TRBV12-3 or TRBV12-4 and TRBJ2-3; D is ambiguous. The CDR3 spans 13 residues. V gave up 2 bases and J gave up 8 bases, with 11 bases separating them.

This clonotype was recorded at least ten times. V and J are TRBV20-1 and TRBJ2-3; D tentatively fits TRBD1 or TRBD2 (6 bases each). Trimming took 6 bases from V and 4 from J, leaving 20 bases between them. The CDR3 loop spans 15 amino acids. Germline V gene data show CDR1 as DFQATT and CDR2 as SNEGSKA (reference sequence). CDR3 nucleotide sequence: TGCAGTGCCATACTCACTAGGGGGGAAGCAGATACGCAGTATTTT. Translated, it gives CSAILTRGEADTQYF.

Many counts were recorded for this clonotype. V gene TRBV7-9 combines with J gene TRBJ1-1; the D gene is possibly TRBD1 (6 bases). Germline V gives CDR1 SEHNR, CDR2 FQNEAQ (reference sequence). The CDR3 is 16 residues long. V was trimmed by 0 bases and J by 3 bases, leaving 14 bases between them. CDR3 loop: CASSLAPGQVYTEAFF. The CDR3 DNA reads as TGTGCCAGCAGCTTAGCACCGGGACAAGTTTACACTGAAGCTTTCTTT.